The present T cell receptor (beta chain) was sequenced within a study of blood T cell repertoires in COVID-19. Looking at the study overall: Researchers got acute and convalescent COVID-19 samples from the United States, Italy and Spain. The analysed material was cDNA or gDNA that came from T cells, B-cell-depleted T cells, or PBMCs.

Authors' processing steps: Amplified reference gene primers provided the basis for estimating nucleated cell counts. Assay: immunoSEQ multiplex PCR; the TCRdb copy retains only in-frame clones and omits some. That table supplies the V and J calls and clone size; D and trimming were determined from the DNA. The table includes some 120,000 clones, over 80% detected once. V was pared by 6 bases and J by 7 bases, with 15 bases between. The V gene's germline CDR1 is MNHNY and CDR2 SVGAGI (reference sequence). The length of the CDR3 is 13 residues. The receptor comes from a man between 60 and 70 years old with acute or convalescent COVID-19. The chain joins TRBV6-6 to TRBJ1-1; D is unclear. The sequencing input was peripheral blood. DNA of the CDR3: TGTGCCAGCAGCTTACCTGACACCCGTGAAGCTTTCTTT. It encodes CASSLPDTREAFF.